Listed below are T cell receptor beta chains from one sample, sequenced in a study of OX40 agonist ivuxolimab in advanced cancers. Generated by immunoSEQ multiplex PCR, the TCRdb table keeps only in-frame clones and is missing some. The sample yields tens of thousands of clones, 85% to 95% seen once. The sample here was CD4+ or CD8+ T cells sorted from blood, taken in a trial of the OX40 agonist ivuxolimab. The receptors stem from an adult with an advanced solid tumor such as melanoma, head and neck, liver or kidney cancer. Both conserved end residues are part of each CDR3. The D gene is left open where the match is weak.

d_call j_call v_call cdr3_aa
. TRBJ2-3 TRBV4-3 CASSQGITDTQYF
. TRBJ2-7 TRBV28 CASRPLLAPYDEQYF
. TRBJ1-1 TRBV6-1 CASSEAQGTEAFF
TRBD2 TRBJ2-7 TRBV9 CASSAPAGVAAEQYF
TRBD1 TRBJ2-6 TRBV27 CASSPTSPIQGAGASGANVLTF
. TRBJ2-1 TRBV7-2 CASSLATGNEQFF
. TRBJ2-1 TRBV13 CASSFPGVAEYNEQFF
. TRBJ2-7 TRBV11-3 CASSLSYGVTYEQYF
. TRBJ1-2 TRBV7-2 CASSPRNSRADLGYTF
TRBD2 TRBJ2-2 TRBV13 CASSSLAGGLAGELFF
. . TRBV4-3 CASSQGLGPRAYEQYF
. TRBJ2-5 TRBV25-1 CASSWWEIRSQETQYF
. TRBJ2-3 TRBV5-6 CASSLAGSPDTQYF
. TRBJ2-7 TRBV9 CASSVEGHYEQYF
. TRBJ2-7 TRBV4-2 CASSYATTYEQYF
. TRBJ2-7 TRBV19 CASGFIYEQYF
. TRBJ2-7 TRBV15 CATSRDRDGSPYEQYF
. TRBJ2-7 TRBV7-8 CASSLNDAYEQYF
. TRBJ2-1 TRBV29-1 CSVGKGDGEQFF
TRBD2 TRBJ2-2 TRBV11-3 CASSPYTSGRAAGELFF
TRBD1 TRBJ1-1 TRBV9 CASSTGGHTEAFF
. TRBJ2-1 TRBV10-3 CAISVDRSSYNEQFF
. TRBJ2-3 TRBV7-9 CASSPPAEDTDTQYF
. TRBJ2-1 TRBV5-6 CASSSETVPYNNEQFF
. TRBJ1-1 TRBV11-3 CASSPDSLWTEAFF
. TRBJ2-3 TRBV4-2 CASSQELTGSGTPKTDTQYF
. TRBJ2-3 TRBV5-6 CASTFDRLSTDTQYF
. TRBJ2-1 TRBV11-2 CASSLEWNLSYNEQFF
. TRBJ1-2 TRBV28 CASSFARGAPVYGYTF
TRBD2 TRBJ2-1 TRBV7-9 CASSLGLAGNNEQFF
TRBD2 TRBJ2-3 TRBV2 CASSDVSGGGPDTQYF
TRBD1 TRBJ2-7 TRBV27 CASKFTGTGGYEQYF
TRBD1 TRBJ1-3 TRBV11-3 CASSLGTGVDGNTIYF
. TRBJ2-3 TRBV7-2 CASSLLNNWNSVDTQYF
TRBD1 TRBJ1-1 TRBV28 CASSLIAGGDGNTEAFF
TRBD1 TRBJ2-1 TRBV4-3 CASSQSQGGFYNEQFF
TRBD2 TRBJ2-7 TRBV27 CASSPWTSGSYEQYF
. TRBJ1-2 TRBV4-2 CASSQNISPGYTF
. TRBJ2-7 TRBV2 CASSDGGEKYF
. TRBJ2-1 TRBV6-4 CASSANDGVYNEQFF
. TRBJ2-2 TRBV7-9 CASRGQTNTGELFF
. TRBJ2-7 TRBV27 CASSLSAESYEQYF
. TRBJ1-5 TRBV30 CAWSGTASNQPQHF
TRBD1 TRBJ2-4 TRBV9 CASSGRQGAGNIQYF
TRBD2 TRBJ2-4 TRBV5-6 CASSWGLAGGPAKNIQYF
. TRBJ1-1 TRBV2 CASRTPTGSAEAFF